A selection of T cell receptor beta chains follows, all from one sample in a study of shared clonotypes between healthy human individuals. TCRdb's copy holds only in-frame clones and misses some; the assay was immunoSEQ multiplex PCR. Here the sample spans hundreds of thousands of clones, 85% to 95% being singletons. The sequencing sample was made of naive CD8+ T cells sorted from blood. Every receptor here comes from a woman aged 25 to 39 in good health. Each CDR3 is given with its conserved first and last residue. The D gene is left open where the match is weak.

>TRBV19|TRBJ2-7|.
CASSPRQGFDEQYF
>TRBV7-9|TRBJ2-4|.
CASSFGPHKVENIQYF
>TRBV7-9|TRBJ2-1|.
CASSLAGAGEQFF
>TRBV6-5|TRBJ2-5|.
CASSYVGQETQYF
>TRBV11-2|TRBJ2-7|.
CASSPGQTYEQYF
>TRBV29-1|TRBJ1-1|.
CSVDDSYTEAFF
>TRBV21-1|TRBJ1-5|.
CASTPRLGCGNQPQHF
>TRBV6-6|TRBJ2-7|TRBD1
CASSQGQGRSSYEQYF
>TRBV7-6|TRBJ2-1|TRBD2
CASSPASGAYNEQFF
>TRBV27|TRBJ2-1|TRBD2
CASSGGTSGRVEQFF
>TRBV6-1|TRBJ1-3|.
CASSDGTASF
>TRBV27|TRBJ2-7|.
CASALRQVHPEQYF
>TRBV21-1|TRBJ2-6|.
CASSTPQQSRANVLTF
>TRBV4-1|TRBJ1-1|.
CASSRAAEAFF
>TRBV19|TRBJ2-3|TRBD2
CASSIHGLAGGLLDTDTQYF
>TRBV27|TRBJ1-1|.
CASSLGGASTEAFF
>TRBV5-6|TRBJ1-1|.
CASSLRDFEAFF
>TRBV28|TRBJ2-3|TRBD2
CASSFGERESTDTQYF
>TRBV28|TRBJ2-2|.
CASSLGTGELFF
>TRBV15|TRBJ2-2|TRBD2
CATSRTPGTSGRETTGELFF
>TRBV28|TRBJ2-1|TRBD2
CASQNTGTIYNEQFF
>TRBV5-5|TRBJ1-4|TRBD1
CASSDREGANNEKLFF
>TRBV7-9|TRBJ2-7|TRBD2
CASSFASGNFYEQYF
>TRBV19|TRBJ2-1|TRBD2
CASSIISGGIDEQFF